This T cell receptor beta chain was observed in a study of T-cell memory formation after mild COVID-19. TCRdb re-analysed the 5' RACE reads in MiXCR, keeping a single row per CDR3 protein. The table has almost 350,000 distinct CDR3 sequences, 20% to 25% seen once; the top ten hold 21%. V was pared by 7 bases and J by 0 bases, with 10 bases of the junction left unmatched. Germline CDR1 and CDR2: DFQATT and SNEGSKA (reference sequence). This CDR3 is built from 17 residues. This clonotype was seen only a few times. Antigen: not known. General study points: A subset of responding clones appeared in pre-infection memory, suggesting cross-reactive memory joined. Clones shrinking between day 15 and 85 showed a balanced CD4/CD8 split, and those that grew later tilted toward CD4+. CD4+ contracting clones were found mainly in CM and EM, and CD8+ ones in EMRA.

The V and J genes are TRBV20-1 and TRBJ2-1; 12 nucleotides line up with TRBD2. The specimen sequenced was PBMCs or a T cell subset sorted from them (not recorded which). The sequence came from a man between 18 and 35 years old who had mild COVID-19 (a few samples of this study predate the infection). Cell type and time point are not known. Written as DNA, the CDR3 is TGCAGTGGTTGGCTAGCGGGGGGGCAAAGCTCCTACAATGAGCAGTTCTTC. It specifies CSGWLAGGQSSYNEQFF.